This TCR beta chain comes out of a study of OX40 agonist ivuxolimab in advanced cancers. In the study overall: The diagnoses of dose-escalation patients were hepatocellular carcinoma, melanoma, renal cell or head and neck cancer. Partial responses were observed in three patients, of whom one had hepatocellular carcinoma and two had cutaneous melanoma. Findings and caveats of the study: There was clonal expansion of CD4+ and CD8+ blood T cells by week 6 at 0.1 to 3.0 mg/kg.

With regard to this clone: The antigen is undetermined.

Using immunoSEQ multiplex PCR, the repertoire was profiled, and TCRdb retains in-frame clones only, with some absent. This table has 65,000 to 80,000 clones, roughly 90% appearing once. Germline lookup yields CDR1 SGHNT and CDR2 YENEEA. With 4 bases clipped from V and 0 bases from J, the junction kept 5 bases outside the gene matches. This CDR3 has 16 amino acids. The sample consisted of CD4+ or CD8+ T cells sorted from blood, taken in a trial of the OX40 agonist ivuxolimab. The TCR was taken from an adult with an advanced solid tumor such as melanoma, head and neck, liver or kidney cancer. The genes are TRBV11-3 and TRBJ2-3; TRBD1 matches at 9 bases. The CDR3 coding sequence is TGTGCCAGCAGCTCGGGACAGGGAGGGAGCACAGATACGCAGTATTTT. It encodes CASSSGQGGSTDTQYF.